This section outlines one T cell receptor (beta chain) sequence together with its context. The CDR3 runs 14 residues. Germline CDR1 is LNHNV and CDR2 is YYDKDF (reference sequence). Germline trimming cut 9 bases from V and 5 bases from J; bases unmatched to any gene: 8. This sample stems from a study of blood T cell repertoires in COVID-19. Source study methods: Estimated nucleated cell counts came from reference gene primer amplification. Libraries were prepared by immunoSEQ multiplex PCR; TCRdb keeps only in-frame clonotypes and omits some of them. For V, J and clone size, that table is used; D and trimming come from the DNA. The sample comprises 220,000 or so clones, 80% to 90% of which are singletons, and 4.5% to 5.5% rests with the top ten.

Sequencing input: peripheral blood. This clonotype was sampled from a woman aged 60-70 years who had recovered from COVID-19. The V and J genes are TRBV15 and TRBJ2-7, with 12 bases that match TRBD1. CDR3 coding DNA: TGTGCCACTACCCGGGACAGGGGGCCGCACGAGCAGTACTTC. The encoded protein is CATTRDRGPHEQYF.